These 18 T cell receptor beta chains were sequenced from one sample in a study of human T cells and chemical hapten exposure. TCRdb itself ran the 5' RACE reads through MiXCR, one entry per CDR3 protein. The sample lists around 140,000 distinct CDR3 sequences; around 4.4% were seen once. Unfractionated whole blood yielded total RNA. Receptors were obtained from a female donor in good health.

This clonotype came up many times. The CDR3 sequence: CASSRKLGNTEAFF. CDR3 bases: TGTGCCAGCAGCCGAAAACTGGGGAACACTGAAGCTTTCTTT. The V and J genes are TRBV14 and TRBJ1-1; D ambiguous. This CDR3 comprises 14 residues. CDR1 and CDR2 from the germline V gene are SGHDN and FVKESK. The ends were cut back, 4 bases at V and 1 base at J, with 10 bases in the middle. Full variable domain (missing parts from reference TRBV14 and TRBJ1-1): EAGVTQFPSHSVIEKGQTVTLRCDPISGHDNLYWYRRVMGKEIKFLLHFVKESKQDESGMPNNRFLAERTGGTYSTLKVQPAELEDSGVYFCASSRKLGNTEAFFGQGTRLTVV.

There are many counts of this clonotype. The chain has TRBV18 and TRBJ2-6; tentative D call: TRBD2 (6 bases). This CDR3 region has 18 residues. The V gene lost 3 bases and the J gene lost 2 bases, with 17 bases spanning the gap. The germline V gene has CDR1 KGHSH and CDR2 LQKENI. This chain's CDR3 is CASSPPRRVDPGANVLTF. The CDR3, as DNA: TGTGCCAGCTCACCGCCCCGGAGGGTTGACCCTGGGGCCAACGTCCTGACTTTC.

In regard to this clonotype: In this CDR3 the conserved last residue, phenylalanine or tryptophan, is missing, so a read error is likely. It is unclear where the CDR3 begins or ends on the DNA, so no DNA is shown, and the CDR3 is as TCRdb lists it. The CDR3 protein is CASSFGRGGSAI. This rearrangement joins TRBV5-4 to TRBJ2-3; the D segment call TRBD2 is taken from the table without a DNA check. The CDR3 contains 12 residues when both ends are counted. Germline lookup yields CDR1 SGHNT and CDR2 YYREEE (reference sequence).

This clonotype was seen many times. V gene TRBV12-3 or TRBV12-4 combines with J gene TRBJ1-1; 7 bases line up with TRBD1. The V gene end was trimmed by 6 bases and the J gene end by 4 bases; junction bases not matched to a gene: 11. This CDR3 has 15 residues. CDR3: CASRGLEHRGTEAFF. In DNA form, the CDR3 reads TGTGCCAGCAGGGGTCTCGAGCACAGGGGCACTGAAGCTTTCTTT.

This clonotype has only a few counts. This chain links TRBV7-8 with TRBJ1-1; no clear D. Germline lookup yields CDR1 SGHVS and CDR2 FQNEAQ. CDR3 length equals 13 residues. The germline V and J ends were trimmed by 6 bases and 5 bases, with 13 bases remaining between them. The CDR3, as DNA: TGTGCCAGCAGAGGACGGCTGAGGACTGAAGCTTTCTTT. Its protein is CASRGRLRTEAFF.

A few counts support this clonotype. The chain has TRBV5-8 and TRBJ2-2, with D possibly matching TRBD1 (6 bases). The germline V and J ends were trimmed by 2 bases and 3 bases, with 20 bases remaining between them. This CDR3 is 18 amino acids long. The V gene's germline CDR1 is SGHTS and CDR2 YDEGEE. The CDR3 here is CASSLGFLSRTDTGELFF. For the CDR3, the DNA is TGTGCCAGCAGCTTAGGCTTTCTGAGTAGGACAGACACCGGGGAGCTGTTTTTT.

This clonotype was detected ten times or more. J is TRBJ2-3 and V is TRBV20-1; 13 bases align to TRBD2. With 6 bases clipped from V and 2 bases from J, the junction kept 5 bases outside the gene matches. The germline V gene encodes CDR1 DFQATT and CDR2 SNEGSKA (reference sequence). The CDR3 covers 15 residues. The CDR3 here is CSASGLAGYTDTQYF. The CDR3 DNA reads TGCAGTGCGTCGGGACTAGCGGGGTACACAGATACGCAGTATTTT.

This clonotype was seen at least ten times. V and J are TRBV3-1 and TRBJ2-7, with D perhaps matching TRBD1 (6 bases). This CDR3 has 14 amino acids. The V gene's germline CDR1 is LGHDT and CDR2 YNNKEL (reference sequence). V was pared by 4 bases and J by 2 bases, with 12 bases between. This chain's CDR3 is CASSRGPGAYEQYF. CDR3 nucleotides: TGTGCCAGCAGCCGGGGGCCAGGTGCCTACGAGCAGTACTTC.

This clonotype turned up a few times. The chain combines TRBV7-3 with TRBJ2-5; D possibly corresponds to TRBD2 (6 bases). This CDR3 region has 15 residues. Trimming shortened V by 2 bases and J by 1 base, and 11 bases separated the two germline ends. The germline V gene has CDR1 SGHTA and CDR2 FQGTGA. The CDR3 loop is CASSLAGTCQETQYF. DNA for the CDR3: TGTGCCAGCAGCTTAGCCGGGACTTGCCAAGAGACCCAGTACTTC.

On this clonotype itself: A much larger clone lies one base from this, so it may be a read error. This chain joins TRBV14 and TRBJ2-2, with 9 bases fitting TRBD1. The germline gives CDR1 SGHDN, CDR2 FVKESK. The CDR3 consists of 17 residues. With 7 bases clipped from V and 7 bases from J, the junction kept 16 bases outside the gene matches. The CDR3 is CASTPPPGTGPVGELFF. The CDR3 coding sequence is TGTGCCAGCACCCCCCCGCCCGGGACAGGGCCGGTCGGGGAGCTGTTTTTT. Based on the CDR3 plus reference TRBV14 and TRBJ2-2, the full variable domain is EAGVTQFPSHSVIEKGQTVTLRCDPISGHDNLYWYRRVMGKEIKFLLHFVKESKQDESGMPNNRFLAERTGGTYSTLKVQPAELEDSGVYFCASTPPPGTGPVGELFFGEGSRLTVL.

The chain uses TRBV7-8 and TRBJ1-6; possibly TRBD1 for D (5 bases). The CDR3 is 14 residues long. Germline loops: CDR1 SGHVS, CDR2 FQNEAQ. V lost 3 bases and J 6 bases, leaving 9 bases between the germline ends. CDR3 in amino acids: CASSLGEINSPLHF. The CDR3 nucleotides are TGTGCCAGCAGCTTGGGGGAAATTAATTCACCCCTCCACTTT.

This clonotype turned up a few times. The chain carries TRBV16 and TRBJ2-7; possibly TRBD1 for D (5 bases). The germline gives CDR1 KGHSY, CDR2 FQNENV. Trimming took 1 base from V and 2 from J, leaving 9 bases between them. This CDR3 is 14 amino acids long. The CDR3 DNA follows: TGTGCCAGCAGCCAATGTCGCAGGGCCTACGAGCAGTACTTC. Its protein is CASSQCRRAYEQYF.

In its sample, this clonotype was seen many times. This chain uses TRBV18 with TRBJ2-7; 13 bases are shared with TRBD2. The CDR3 consists of 18 residues. V shed 2 bases and J 0 bases; nucleotides not matched to a gene: 7. Germline values: CDR1 KGHSH, CDR2 LQKENI. In DNA, the CDR3 is TGTGCCAGCTCACCAAAAGCTGGGACTAGCGGGGACTCCTACGAGCAGTACTTC. It specifies CASSPKAGTSGDSYEQYF.

The rearrangement joins TRBV19 to TRBJ1-2, with 8 bases aligning to TRBD1. V dropped 9 bases and J dropped 2; count of bases not matched to a gene: 14. The CDR3 is 16 amino acids. From germline, CDR1 is LNHDA and CDR2 SQIVND (reference sequence). CDR3 sequence: CASGTQETGANYGYTF. The DNA for the CDR3 is TGTGCCAGCGGGACGCAAGAGACAGGGGCAAACTATGGCTACACCTTC.

This clonotype came up many times. The chain recombines TRBV6-6 with TRBJ1-5; 7 positions match TRBD1. The CDR3 is made up of 16 amino acids. CDR1 and CDR2 (germline): MNHNY, SVGAGI (reference sequence). V was pared by 2 bases and J by 2 bases, with 6 bases of the junction left unmatched. CDR3 in amino acids: CASSYRAGGGNQPQHF. The CDR3 nucleotides read TGTGCCAGCAGTTACCGGGCAGGGGGAGGCAATCAGCCCCAGCATTTT.

This clonotype was detected a few times. The chain combines TRBV5-1 with TRBJ2-7, with D possibly matching TRBD1 (6 bases). Trimming removed 2 bases from V and 5 bases from J, with 8 bases in between. This CDR3 contains 12 residues. Germline V gene data show CDR1 as SGHRS and CDR2 as YFSETQ. CDR3 loop: CASSFRGNEQYF. CDR3 in DNA: TGCGCCAGCAGCTTCAGGGGTAACGAGCAGTACTTC. The full variable domain, its missing parts supplied by reference TRBV5-1 and TRBJ2-7, is KAGVTQTPRYLIKTRGQQVTLSCSPISGHRSVSWYQQTPGQGLQFLFEYFSETQRNKGNFPGRFSGRQFSNSRSEMNVSTLELGDSALYLCASSFRGNEQYFGPGTRLTVT.

The sample holds many counts of this clonotype. The chain joins TRBV7-2 to TRBJ2-7; D gene ambiguous. This CDR3 has 14 amino acids. Trimming removed 1 base at V and 2 bases at J, with 9 bases between. Looked up from germline, CDR1 is SGHTA and CDR2 is FQGNSA. In DNA, the CDR3 is TGTGCCAGCAGCTTAGTAGGGCTTACCTACGAGCAGTACTTC. Translation: CASSLVGLTYEQYF.

This clonotype was seen many times. J is TRBJ2-7 and V is TRBV20-1; D is uncertain. The CDR3 has 12 amino acids. V lost 3 bases and J lost 5, with 11 bases in between. Germline values: CDR1 DFQATT, CDR2 SNEGSKA (reference sequence). The CDR3 here is CSASLTPNEQYF. The CDR3 region has the DNA TGCAGTGCTAGTTTGACCCCCAACGAGCAGTACTTC.